This section outlines one T cell receptor (beta chain) sequence together with its context. Its antigen remains unidentified. Other DNA variants within this sample encode the same CDR3. Clones were sequenced by immunoSEQ multiplex PCR, and TCRdb holds only the in-frame ones, with some missing. The sample holds hundreds of thousands of clones, just over 90% seen once. The data originate from a study of shared clonotypes between healthy human individuals. Overall study context: A couple of women and three men aged 18 to 49 made up the donors. Whole-study results and caveats: Some naive CD4 clonotypes, 5% to 5.5%, turned up in common across a few donors. Measured sharing among donors was expected to vary with sequencing depth. Generally, naive subsets (rather than memory subsets) showed larger estimated richness.

CD8 cells classed as naive were CD45RO-negative and positively selected for CCR7, excluding terminally differentiated effector memory CD45RA+ cells. The CDR3 has 12 amino acids. The V gene lost 2 bases and the J gene lost 3 bases, with 5 bases spanning the gap. The germline V gene encodes CDR1 MDHEN and CDR2 SYDVKM. The genes are TRBV28 and TRBJ2-7; D not certain. Sequenced input: naive CD8+ T cells sorted from blood. This TCR derives from a man aged 30-40 years in good health. The chain's CDR3 is CASSLVNYEQYF. The DNA for the CDR3 is TGTGCCAGCAGTTTAGTCAACTACGAGCAGTACTTC.